This TCR beta chain was observed in a study of human T cells and chemical hapten exposure. About the research overall: Patch tests applied 0.01% DPC to the upper back and were scored after 6 days. General observations from the study: Healthy people's immune response may differ from that of the donors, who had alopecia. The study found that DPC sensitization did not change TCRs above 1 in 1000 frequency.

Library preparation tagged each individual cDNA molecule with a unique molecular identifier. TCRdb reprocessed the RACE reads with MiXCR, giving one entry per CDR3 protein. The sample gives approximately 110,000 distinct CDR3 sequences, less than 40% of which show up once; around 2.5% is in the top ten. The CDR3 has 14 amino acids. Germline CDR1 reads ENHRY; CDR2 reads SYGVKD. Time point specified: patch test 3, about 24 weeks after DPC sensitization. Treatment denoted: therapeutic diphenylcyclopropenone sensitization with weekly scalp DPC. In the case of this clonotype: Its antigen is still unknown. One junction end disagrees with the germline gene, perhaps due to a read error.

The origin of this receptor is a man in his forties or fifties with alopecia areata. Some clones in this sample may be carry-over from other donors' samples. This material consisted of whole blood, taken in connection with sensitization to the hapten diphenylcyclopropenone (DPC). This rearrangement joins TRBV10-3 to TRBJ2-5; TRBD2 is a possible D gene (7 bases). Here the CDR3 reads CALRGGPEQETQYF. CDR3 bases: TGTGCCCTCAGGGGAGGGCCGGAACAAGAGACCCAGTACTTC.